Following are 18 T cell receptor beta chains from one sample sequenced in a study of cytomegalovirus exposure and HLA in healthy donors. Produced via immunoSEQ multiplex PCR; TCRdb's table is partial and in-frame only. The repertoire holds around 200,000 clones, with around 88% as singletons. The sequencing sample was made of PBMCs. Receptors were obtained from a woman younger than 30 in good health and CMV-seronegative.

This chain connects TRBV6-1 to TRBJ2-1, with a tentative D call TRBD2 (6 bases). This CDR3 region has 17 residues. The V gene's germline CDR1 is MNHNS and CDR2 SASEGT. V was pared by 4 bases and J by 1 base, with 17 bases between. CDR3 coding DNA: TGTGCCAGCAGTGGGGGGTCCGAGCGGGTTTCCTACAATGAGCAGTTCTTC. This codes for CASSGGSERVSYNEQFF.

The rearrangement joins TRBV7-2 to TRBJ2-7; TRBD1 might be the D (6 bases). V was pared by 2 bases and J by 2 bases, with 10 bases between. Germline V gene lookup returns CDR1 SGHTA and CDR2 FQGNSA. The CDR3 is 14 amino acids. As DNA, the CDR3 is TGTGCCAGCAGCTTATCCGGGACACCCTACGAGCAGTACTTC. Protein: CASSLSGTPYEQYF.

The V and J genes are TRBV5-1 and TRBJ2-3; TRBD1 matches 10 bases. Trimming at V came to 4 bases and at J to 0 bases, leaving 11 bases not matched to a gene. The V gene's germline CDR1 is SGHRS and CDR2 YFSETQ. There are 18 residues in the CDR3. The CDR3 protein is CASSLGGQGKTSTDTQYF. The CDR3 DNA follows: TGCGCCAGCAGCCTGGGGGGACAGGGGAAAACTAGCACAGATACGCAGTATTTT. The whole variable domain, remainder taken from reference TRBV5-1 and TRBJ2-3, is KAGVTQTPRYLIKTRGQQVTLSCSPISGHRSVSWYQQTPGQGLQFLFEYFSETQRNKGNFPGRFSGRQFSNSRSEMNVSTLELGDSALYLCASSLGGQGKTSTDTQYFGPGTRLTVL.

CDR3 bases: TGTGCCAGCAGCCCCCTAGGATCCTACGAGCAGTACTTC. Residues: CASSPLGSYEQYF. The chain links TRBV7-9 to TRBJ2-7; unclear D gene. CDR1 is SEHNR, CDR2 FQNEAQ, per germline (reference sequence). V lost 5 bases, J lost 1 base, and 9 bases lay in between. The CDR3 contains 13 residues.

The gene calls are TRBV7-9 and TRBJ2-4; D gene unclear. Germline V gene lookup returns CDR1 SEHNR and CDR2 FQNEAQ (reference sequence). V lost 8 bases, J lost 3 bases, and 11 bases lay in between. The CDR3 is made up of 13 amino acids. CDR3 amino acids: CASALSGKNIQYF. CDR3 DNA sequence: TGTGCCAGCGCACTCTCGGGCAAAAACATTCAGTACTTC.

The chain couples TRBV7-8 to TRBJ1-1, with D possibly TRBD1 on 6 matching bases. The germline V gene has CDR1 SGHVS and CDR2 FQNEAQ. Trimming cost V 5 bases and J 0 bases, with 10 bases left between them. CDR3 length: 14 amino acids. The CDR3 protein is CASSKQGMNTEAFF. Written as DNA, the CDR3 is TGTGCCAGCAGCAAACAGGGAATGAACACTGAAGCTTTCTTT.

The J gene is TRBJ2-7, the V gene TRBV5-5, with D possibly being TRBD1 (6 bases). Germline CDR1 SGHKS, CDR2 YYEKEE (reference sequence). V lost 0 bases and J lost 0, with 13 bases in between. There are 16 residues in the CDR3. The CDR3 region has the DNA TGTGCCAGCAGCTTGGTGGGGCAGGGGACCTCCTACGAGCAGTACTTC. It translates to CASSLVGQGTSYEQYF.

The J gene is TRBJ2-3, the V gene TRBV28, with TRBD2 as a possible D gene (6 bases). Germline CDR1 is MDHEN and CDR2 is SYDVKM. The CDR3 length is 15 residues. The germline V and J ends were trimmed by 6 bases and 0 bases, with 13 bases remaining between them. The CDR3 bases are TGTGCCAGCAGATTACCGGGAGTAAGCACAGATACGCAGTATTTT. It specifies CASRLPGVSTDTQYF.

The chain links TRBV5-4 to TRBJ2-1; TRBD2 aligns across 7 bases. Germline lookup yields CDR1 SGHNT and CDR2 YYREEE (reference sequence). This CDR3 spans 17 amino acids. The trim removed 4 bases at V and 0 bases at J, leaving 10 bases unmatched. The CDR3 DNA is TGTGCCAGCAGCCCATTTTCCGGCGGGAGCTCCTACAATGAGCAGTTCTTC. Protein product: CASSPFSGGSSYNEQFF.

This clone appeared a few times. The CDR3 reads CASSSQGLSNQPQHF. The CDR3 nucleotides are TGTGCCAGCAGCTCGCAGGGATTGAGCAATCAGCCCCAGCATTTT. V is TRBV5-5 and J is TRBJ1-5; a possible D gene is TRBD1 (5 bases). Trimming removed 3 bases at V and 1 base at J, with 11 bases between. The length of the CDR3 is 15 residues. Germline lookup yields CDR1 SGHKS and CDR2 YYEKEE (reference sequence).

The CDR3 spells CASSPTVNTGELFF. The DNA of the CDR3 is TGCGCCAGCAGTCCGACAGTGAACACCGGGGAGCTGTTTTTT. This chain connects TRBV10-1 to TRBJ2-2; possibly TRBD1 for D (5 bases). V was trimmed by 5 bases and J by 1 base, leaving 8 bases between them. CDR1 is WNHNN and CDR2 is SYGVQD in the germline V gene (reference sequence). This CDR3 has 14 residues.

J is TRBJ2-5 and V is TRBV28; 7 positions agree with TRBD1. The germline gives CDR1 MDHEN, CDR2 SYDVKM. V trimming: 2 bases; J trimming: 7 bases; junction bases outside the gene matches: 10. This CDR3 comprises 15 residues. CDR3 sequence: CASSLRQGLGRTQYF. CDR3 sequence (DNA): TGTGCCAGCAGTTTAAGACAGGGCCTTGGGCGGACCCAGTACTTC.

The chain has TRBV15 and TRBJ1-3; D is ambiguous. CDR1 is LNHNV, CDR2 YYDKDF, per germline (reference sequence). The germline V and J ends were trimmed by 0 bases and 4 bases, with 10 bases remaining between them. The CDR3 is made up of 15 amino acids. The CDR3 region is CATSRENNGGNTIYF. DNA of the CDR3: TGTGCCACCAGCAGAGAAAACAACGGGGGAAACACCATATATTTT.

This clone was seen a handful of times. The CDR3 is CASFGRENYGYTF. The CDR3 DNA reads TGTGCCTCCTTCGGGAGAGAAAACTATGGCTACACCTTC. The rearrangement links TRBV30 to TRBJ1-2; D not certain. Germline CDR1 GTSNPN, CDR2 SVGIG (reference sequence). V lost 7 bases to trimming and J lost 2 bases, with 14 bases between them. The CDR3 totals 13 residues.

V gene TRBV28 combines with J gene TRBJ2-3, with 9 positions matching TRBD2. Germline V gives CDR1 MDHEN, CDR2 SYDVKM. The CDR3 sequence is 15 residues long. The V gene end was trimmed by 2 bases and the J gene end by 3 bases; junction bases not matched to a gene: 3. This chain's CDR3 is CASSLRLAGTDTQYF. Here the CDR3 DNA reads TGTGCCAGCAGTTTAAGGCTAGCGGGAACAGATACGCAGTATTTT.

The chain employs TRBV9 and TRBJ1-1; tentative D call: TRBD1 (5 bases). Germline CDR1 SGDLS, CDR2 YYNGEE. The V end was cut by 0 bases, the J end by 1 base, with 25 bases between. The CDR3 spans 20 residues. In DNA form, the CDR3 reads TGTGCCAGCAGCGTAGATCCAGGTCGAAGGGGATTGGGGTGGAACACTGAAGCTTTCTTT. It translates to CASSVDPGRRGLGWNTEAFF.

The chain combines TRBV5-1 with TRBJ1-3; D is unclear. Trimming shortened V by 4 bases and J by 4 bases, and 9 bases separated the two germline ends. This CDR3 contains 13 residues. In germline, CDR1 is SGHRS, CDR2 YFSETQ. The chain's CDR3 is CASSEAAGNTIYF. The CDR3 DNA is TGCGCCAGCAGCGAAGCCGCCGGAAACACCATATATTTT.

J is TRBJ2-6 and V is TRBV27; no clear D. CDR3 length: 13 residues. CDR1 and CDR2 (germline): MNHEY, SMNVEV (reference sequence). V shed 6 bases and J shed 0 bases, with 3 bases lying between them. CDR3 region: CASSYSGANVLTF. CDR3 sequence (DNA): TGTGCCAGCAGCTACTCTGGGGCCAACGTCCTGACTTTC.